The 17 T cell receptor beta chains presented below share a single source sample, sequenced in a study of cytomegalovirus exposure and HLA in healthy donors. Researchers ran the PCR with 60 Vbeta and 13 Jbeta primers. Clones were sequenced by immunoSEQ multiplex PCR, and TCRdb holds only the in-frame ones, with some missing. The sample lists about 170,000 clones; approximately 84% were seen once. Sequencing was carried out using PBMCs. These receptors were obtained from a woman aged 50 to 65 in good health and CMV-seropositive.

The chain uses TRBV30 and TRBJ1-1; D remains ambiguous. The V end was cut by 3 bases, the J end by 2 bases, with 10 bases between. This CDR3 is built from 13 residues. Germline values: CDR1 GTSNPN, CDR2 SVGIG (reference sequence). Here the CDR3 reads CAWSARTNTEAFF. CDR3 nucleotide sequence: TGTGCCTGGAGCGCCCGGACTAACACTGAAGCTTTCTTT.

V is TRBV6-5 and J is TRBJ2-5; the D gene is possibly TRBD2 (6 bases). CDR3 length: 16 amino acids. V shed 4 bases and J shed 0 bases, with 15 bases lying between them. Looked up from germline, CDR1 is MNHEY and CDR2 is SVGAGI. The CDR3: CASSLRDREYQETQYF. The CDR3 coding sequence is TGTGCCAGCAGTTTACGCGACCGGGAGTACCAAGAGACCCAGTACTTC.

The rearrangement joins TRBV23-1 to TRBJ1-1; 11 bases are a match to TRBD1. TRBV23-1 falls under the ORF class, with uncertain function. J gave up 1 base and V 6 bases, and 7 bases lay outside the gene matches. This CDR3 has 16 residues. The CDR3: CASSTEGQGENTEAFF. The CDR3 coding sequence is TGCGCCAGCAGCACCGAGGGACAGGGGGAGAACACTGAAGCTTTCTTT.

J is TRBJ1-3 and V is TRBV5-1; possible D gene TRBD1, 6 bases. The CDR3 spans 18 residues. CDR1 and CDR2 from the germline V gene are SGHRS and YFSETQ. Trimming took off 0 bases at V and 1 base at J, with 17 bases between the two ends. This CDR3 is CASSLETGTLRSGNTIYF. DNA for the CDR3: TGCGCCAGCAGCTTGGAAACAGGGACGCTACGGTCTGGAAACACCATATATTTT. The full variable domain, completed using reference TRBV5-1 and TRBJ1-3, is KAGVTQTPRYLIKTRGQQVTLSCSPISGHRSVSWYQQTPGQGLQFLFEYFSETQRNKGNFPGRFSGRQFSNSRSEMNVSTLELGDSALYLCASSLETGTLRSGNTIYFGEGSWLTVV.

The CDR3 DNA reads TGTGCCAGCAGTTTATTCCCCCTCCTAGCGGAAAGAATTTACGAGCAGTACTTC. This sequence encodes CASSLFPLLAERIYEQYF. The gene calls are TRBV28 and TRBJ2-7; 7 bases align to TRBD2. The V gene's germline CDR1 is MDHEN and CDR2 SYDVKM. The V segment lost 1 base and the J segment 4 bases; nucleotides outside the gene matches: 16. This CDR3 is built from 18 residues. The whole variable domain, filled in from reference TRBV28 and TRBJ2-7, reads DVKVTQSSRYLVKRTGEKVFLECVQDMDHENMFWYRQDPGLGLRLIYFSYDVKMKEKGDIPEGYSVSREKKERFSLILESASTNQTSMYLCASSLFPLLAERIYEQYFGPGTRLTVT.

The chain is built from TRBV9 and TRBJ1-1; TRBD1 might be the D (5 bases). The length of the CDR3 is 14 residues. With 3 bases removed from V and 8 bases from J, the gap between germline ends came to 17 bases. Per the germline V gene, CDR1 is SGDLS and CDR2 is YYNGEE. The CDR3 DNA is TGTGCCAGCAGCGCCTACAGGTTCACCGGGGAAGCTTTCTTT. Protein product: CASSAYRFTGEAFF. Complete variable domain (other parts from reference TRBV9 and TRBJ1-1): DSGVTQTPKHLITATGQRVTLRCSPRSGDLSVYWYQQSLDQGLQFLIQYYNGEERAKGNILERFSAQQFPDLHSELNLSSLELGDSALYFCASSAYRFTGEAFFGQGTRLTVV.

This clone was seen a few times. V gene TRBV7-9 combines with J gene TRBJ2-7; D possibly corresponds to TRBD2 (6 bases). CDR3 length: 13 amino acids. Germline CDR1 reads SEHNR; CDR2 reads FQNEAQ (reference sequence). The V end lost 5 bases, the J end lost 7 bases, and 15 bases lay between the germline ends. The CDR3 bases are TGTGCCAGCAGCGCGGGACGACTTGAGGAGCAGTACTTC. This codes for CASSAGRLEEQYF.

The chain recombines TRBV5-1 with TRBJ2-2; D is perhaps TRBD1 (6 bases). The CDR3 extends over 12 amino acids. Germline V gene sequence: CDR1 SGHRS, CDR2 YFSETQ. V was cut by 5 bases and J by 5 bases, with 7 bases left in between. The CDR3 nucleotides are TGCGCCAGCAGAGGGGGAACCGGGGAGCTGTTTTTT. Translating it yields CASRGGTGELFF.

This sequence joins TRBV5-6 and TRBJ1-2, with TRBD1 matching over 8 bases. V lost 1 base, J lost 8 bases, and 7 bases stayed unmatched. Germline lookup yields CDR1 SGHDT and CDR2 YYEEEE. The CDR3 spans 14 residues. CDR3 in DNA: TGTGCCAGCAGCTTGCTCCCAGGGGGCGAAGGCTACACCTTC. Protein product: CASSLLPGGEGYTF.

The J gene is TRBJ2-2, the V gene TRBV7-2, with D possibly being TRBD1 (5 bases). Germline-derived CDR1 and CDR2 are SGHTA and FQGNSA. The CDR3 sequence is 15 residues long. The V end lost 3 bases, the J end lost 1 base, and 9 bases lay between the germline ends. The CDR3 is CASSFGRVNTGELFF. The CDR3 nucleotides read TGTGCCAGCAGCTTTGGCAGGGTGAACACCGGGGAGCTGTTTTTT.

The V gene is TRBV7-2, the J gene TRBJ2-3; D is possibly TRBD2 (5 bases). V lost 5 bases and J lost 7, with 13 bases in between. Germline V gives CDR1 SGHTA, CDR2 FQGNSA. This CDR3 contains 13 residues. The DNA of the CDR3 is TGTGCCAGCAGCCCGGACTGGCTATATACGCAGTATTTT. Protein sequence: CASSPDWLYTQYF.

The V call is TRBV30, the J call TRBJ1-2, with a possible D match to TRBD1 (5 bases). V was clipped by 2 bases and J by 8 bases, with 9 bases between them. This CDR3 is built from 11 residues. The germline V gene encodes CDR1 GTSNPN and CDR2 SVGIG (reference sequence). CDR3 sequence: CAWSTTGGYTF. The CDR3 DNA reads TGTGCCTGGAGTACCACAGGAGGCTACACCTTC.

The chain uses TRBV5-5 and TRBJ2-2; 8 bases line up with TRBD1. In germline, CDR1 is SGHKS, CDR2 YYEKEE (reference sequence). This CDR3 region has 16 residues. V lost 3 bases to trimming and J lost 4 bases; unmatched junction nucleotides: 8. CDR3 region: CASSSGGTGPTGELFF. CDR3 bases: TGTGCCAGCAGCTCAGGGGGGACAGGACCCACCGGGGAGCTGTTTTTT.

The chain is built from TRBV7-2 and TRBJ2-1, with 9 bases aligning to TRBD2. The junction had 1 base not matched to a gene; V was cut back by 0 bases and J by 4 bases. CDR1 is SGHTA and CDR2 is FQGNSA in the germline V gene. The CDR3 runs to 15 residues. CDR3 region: CASSLATSGYNEQFF. CDR3 bases: TGTGCCAGCAGCTTAGCAACTAGCGGGTACAATGAGCAGTTCTTC. Supplemented by reference TRBV7-2 and TRBJ2-1, the full variable domain reads GAGVSQSPSNKVTEKGKDVELRCDPISGHTALYWYRQSLGQGLEFLIYFQGNSAPDKSGLPSDRFSAERTGGSVSTLTIQRTQQEDSAVYLCASSLATSGYNEQFFGPGTRLTVL.

The chain couples TRBV11-2 to TRBJ2-2; D might be TRBD1 (5 bases). This CDR3 spans 15 amino acids. Germline loops: CDR1 SGHAT, CDR2 FQNNGV. V lost 5 bases to trimming and J lost 7 bases, with 17 bases between them. The CDR3 region is CASSATGSSSGELFF. The CDR3 DNA is TGTGCCAGCAGCGCCACAGGCAGCTCAAGCGGGGAGCTGTTTTTT.

The chain uses TRBV30 and TRBJ2-5; 10 bases agree with TRBD2. There are 15 residues in the CDR3. Germline V gives CDR1 GTSNPN, CDR2 SVGIG (reference sequence). Trimming at V came to 3 bases and at J to 3 bases, leaving 7 bases not matched to a gene. The CDR3 protein is CAWRGGLAGEETQYF. In DNA form, the CDR3 reads TGTGCCTGGAGAGGGGGGCTAGCGGGGGAAGAGACCCAGTACTTC.

The chain links TRBV5-6 to TRBJ2-1; a weak D match, TRBD2 (6 bases). CDR1 and CDR2 from the germline V gene are SGHDT and YYEEEE. V lost 0 bases and J 4 bases, leaving 11 bases between the germline ends. This CDR3 is 15 amino acids long. CDR3 nucleotide sequence: TGTGCCAGCAGCTTGGCCGGGACTCGATACAATGAGCAGTTCTTC. Translating it yields CASSLAGTRYNEQFF.